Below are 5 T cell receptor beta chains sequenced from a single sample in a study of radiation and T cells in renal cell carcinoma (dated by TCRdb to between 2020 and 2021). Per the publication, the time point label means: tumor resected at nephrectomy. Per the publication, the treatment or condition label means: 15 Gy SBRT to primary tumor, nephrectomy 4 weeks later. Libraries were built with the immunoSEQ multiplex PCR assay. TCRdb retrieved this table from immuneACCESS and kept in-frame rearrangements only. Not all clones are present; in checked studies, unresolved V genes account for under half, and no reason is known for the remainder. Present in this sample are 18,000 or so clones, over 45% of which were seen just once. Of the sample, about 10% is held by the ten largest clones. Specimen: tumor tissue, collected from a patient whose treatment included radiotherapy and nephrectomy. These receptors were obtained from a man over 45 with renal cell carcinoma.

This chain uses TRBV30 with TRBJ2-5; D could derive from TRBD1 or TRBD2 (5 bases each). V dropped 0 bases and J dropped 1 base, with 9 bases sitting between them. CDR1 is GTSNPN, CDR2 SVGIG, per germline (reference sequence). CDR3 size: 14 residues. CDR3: CAWSVMGTQETQYF. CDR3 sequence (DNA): TGTGCCTGGAGTGTAATGGGGACCCAAGAGACCCAGTACTTC.

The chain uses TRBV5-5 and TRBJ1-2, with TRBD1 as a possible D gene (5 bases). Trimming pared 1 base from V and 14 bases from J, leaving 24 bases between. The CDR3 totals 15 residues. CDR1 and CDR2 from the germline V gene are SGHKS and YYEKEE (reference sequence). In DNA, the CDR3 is TGTGCCAGCAGCTTGCTCCCGATGATCATTGGGGGATCTACCTTC. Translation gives CASSLLPMIIGGSTF.

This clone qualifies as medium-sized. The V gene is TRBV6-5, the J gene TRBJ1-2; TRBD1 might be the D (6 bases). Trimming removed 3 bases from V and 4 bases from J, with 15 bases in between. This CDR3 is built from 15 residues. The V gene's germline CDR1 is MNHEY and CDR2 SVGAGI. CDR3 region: CASSYLRGGSYGYTF. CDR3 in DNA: TGTGCCAGCAGTTATCTCAGGGGAGGAAGCTATGGCTACACCTTC.

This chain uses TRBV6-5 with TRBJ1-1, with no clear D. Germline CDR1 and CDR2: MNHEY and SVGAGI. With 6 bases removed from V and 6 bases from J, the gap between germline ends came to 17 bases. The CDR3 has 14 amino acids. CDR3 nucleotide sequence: TGTGCCAGCAGCTTGATAGGGATTGGGGCTGAAGCTTTCTTT. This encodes CASSLIGIGAEAFF.

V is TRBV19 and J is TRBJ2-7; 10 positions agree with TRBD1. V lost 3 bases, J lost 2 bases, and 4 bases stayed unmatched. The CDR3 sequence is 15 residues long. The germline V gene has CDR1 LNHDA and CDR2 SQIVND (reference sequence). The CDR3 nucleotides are TGTGCCAGTAGTATGTTTGGACAGGGGGCCTACGAGCAGTACTTC. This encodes CASSMFGQGAYEQYF.